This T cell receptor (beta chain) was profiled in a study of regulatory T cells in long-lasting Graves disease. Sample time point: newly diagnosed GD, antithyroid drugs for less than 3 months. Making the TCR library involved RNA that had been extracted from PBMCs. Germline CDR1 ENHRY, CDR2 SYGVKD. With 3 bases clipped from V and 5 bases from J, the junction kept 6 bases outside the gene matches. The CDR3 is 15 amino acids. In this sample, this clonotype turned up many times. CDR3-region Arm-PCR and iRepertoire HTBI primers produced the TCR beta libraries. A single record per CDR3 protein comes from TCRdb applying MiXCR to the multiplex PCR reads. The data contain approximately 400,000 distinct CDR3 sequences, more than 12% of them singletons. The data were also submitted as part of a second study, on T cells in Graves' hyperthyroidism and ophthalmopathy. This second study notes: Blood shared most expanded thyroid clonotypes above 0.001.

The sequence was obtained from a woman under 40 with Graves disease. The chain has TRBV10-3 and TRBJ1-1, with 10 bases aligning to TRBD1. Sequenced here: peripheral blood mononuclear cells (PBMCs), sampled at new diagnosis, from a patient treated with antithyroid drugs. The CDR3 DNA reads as TGTGCCATCAGTGACAGGACAGGGGGTGTGACTGAAGCTTTCTTT. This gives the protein CAISDRTGGVTEAFF.